This is a list of T cell receptor beta chains from one sample in a study of control samples from healthy donors and cancer patients. Clones were read by immunoSEQ multiplex PCR, and TCRdb kept only the in-frame ones, dropping some. Altogether fewer than 200,000 clones are present, around 91% being singletons, with the ten largest covering 1.4%. Material for sequencing was blood. The receptors shown here come from a woman aged 45-59 years in good health. CDR3s leave out the opening cysteine and the closing phenylalanine or tryptophan.

>10|TRBV28|TRBJ2-1
ASYSVNNEQF
>13|TRBV7-8|TRBJ2-7
ASSLRGQGFYEQY
>11|TRBV6-5|TRBJ2-2
ASRSLTPGELF
>14|TRBV5-1|TRBJ1-4
ASSLRGGSTNEKLF
>13|TRBV27|TRBJ1-1
ASSSPPRSGTEAF
>15|TRBV27|TRBJ1-4
ASSSPHPGRTNEKLF
>14|TRBV30|TRBJ2-1
AWKTGTSGGAGEQF
>12|TRBV6-5|TRBJ2-7
ASSTGTLAYEQY
>12|TRBV28|TRBJ2-3
ASSADGSTDTQY
>9|TRBV6-1|TRBJ2-1
ASSEVGEQF
>12|TRBV3-1/TRBV3-2|TRBJ2-1
ASRPAGAHNEQF
>15|TRBV10-3|TRBJ2-5
AISEPDRGGYQETQY
>12|TRBV18|TRBJ2-7
ASSPRQGFHEQY
>13|TRBV7-2|TRBJ2-2
ASSLASHATGELF
>13|TRBV4-1|TRBJ2-5
ASSRTWGGRETQY
>12|TRBV20-1|TRBJ2-2
SASSGVNTGELF
>14|TRBV9|TRBJ2-1
ASSARSGTSGDEQF
>11|TRBV19|TRBJ1-4
ASSLAVNEKLF
>12|TRBV7-6|TRBJ2-1
ASGGLGTYNEQF
>12|TRBV5-6|TRBJ2-3
ASSLSGGTGTQY
>13|TRBV4-3|TRBJ2-5
ASSQDLTGIGTQY
>16|TRBV4-3|TRBJ1-3
ASSQDYGYRPTGNTIY
>10|TRBV6-5|TRBJ1-4
ASSYADGELF
>12|TRBV28|TRBJ1-1
ASLGRGRGTEAF
>12|TRBV2|TRBJ2-7
ASIGQGALGEQY
>12|TRBV4-3|TRBJ2-1
ASSPTSGVNEQF
>12|TRBV7-2|TRBJ1-5
ASSTGLSNQPQH
>16|TRBV4-3|TRBJ2-7
ASSQGTSGGAFPYEQY
>13|TRBV5-1|TRBJ1-5
ASSSEGQSNQPQH
>12|TRBV10-2|TRBJ2-6
ASREGSGANVLT
>12|TRBV27|TRBJ2-5
ASSETGVSETQY
>13|TRBV5-1|TRBJ1-2
ASSPNTGTGGGYT
>13|TRBV6-1|TRBJ1-1
ASSELEWENTEAF
>11|TRBV5-4|TRBJ2-3
ASSPPTENAQY
>12|TRBV24-1|TRBJ2-5
ATSDGLAGGTQY
>12|TRBV9|TRBJ2-3
ASSVDPKADTQY
>12|TRBV6-5|TRBJ2-7
ASSYGTGLVEQY
>13|TRBV18|TRBJ1-1
ASSPWGMGASEAF
>11|TRBV27|TRBJ1-2
ASSLKVSYGYT
>11|TRBV7-9|TRBJ1-5
ASSPMSNQPQH
>12|TRBV5-6|TRBJ1-1
ASSPQGWATEAF
>10|TRBV14|TRBJ2-7
ASSRGYYEQY
>12|TRBV24-1|TRBJ1-1
ATAHRGGSTEAF
>15|TRBV7-9|TRBJ2-1
ASSGRTSGSPLNEQF
>11|TRBV28|TRBJ1-1
ASSFPGKGEAF
>12|TRBV15|TRBJ1-5
ATRRNPGDQPQH
>9|TRBV6-5|TRBJ2-7
ASRGRGEQY
>9|TRBV28|TRBJ1-2
ASSSPYGYT
>13|TRBV7-3|TRBJ1-4
ASSSLGLPGEKLF
>12|TRBV19|TRBJ2-2
ASSIEWRAGELF
>11|TRBV11-2|TRBJ2-6
ASRNSGANVLT
>11|TRBV28|TRBJ1-2
ASRLRENYGYT
>17|TRBV24-1|TRBJ1-5
ATSDSIGGGGYGNQPQH
>13|TRBV27|TRBJ1-1
ASRQIQGWGTEAF
>13|TRBV2|TRBJ2-1
ASTSGGSSYNEQF
>9|TRBV27|TRBJ2-3
ASSSTDTQY
>13|TRBV7-2|TRBJ2-5
ASSPRSGGQETQY